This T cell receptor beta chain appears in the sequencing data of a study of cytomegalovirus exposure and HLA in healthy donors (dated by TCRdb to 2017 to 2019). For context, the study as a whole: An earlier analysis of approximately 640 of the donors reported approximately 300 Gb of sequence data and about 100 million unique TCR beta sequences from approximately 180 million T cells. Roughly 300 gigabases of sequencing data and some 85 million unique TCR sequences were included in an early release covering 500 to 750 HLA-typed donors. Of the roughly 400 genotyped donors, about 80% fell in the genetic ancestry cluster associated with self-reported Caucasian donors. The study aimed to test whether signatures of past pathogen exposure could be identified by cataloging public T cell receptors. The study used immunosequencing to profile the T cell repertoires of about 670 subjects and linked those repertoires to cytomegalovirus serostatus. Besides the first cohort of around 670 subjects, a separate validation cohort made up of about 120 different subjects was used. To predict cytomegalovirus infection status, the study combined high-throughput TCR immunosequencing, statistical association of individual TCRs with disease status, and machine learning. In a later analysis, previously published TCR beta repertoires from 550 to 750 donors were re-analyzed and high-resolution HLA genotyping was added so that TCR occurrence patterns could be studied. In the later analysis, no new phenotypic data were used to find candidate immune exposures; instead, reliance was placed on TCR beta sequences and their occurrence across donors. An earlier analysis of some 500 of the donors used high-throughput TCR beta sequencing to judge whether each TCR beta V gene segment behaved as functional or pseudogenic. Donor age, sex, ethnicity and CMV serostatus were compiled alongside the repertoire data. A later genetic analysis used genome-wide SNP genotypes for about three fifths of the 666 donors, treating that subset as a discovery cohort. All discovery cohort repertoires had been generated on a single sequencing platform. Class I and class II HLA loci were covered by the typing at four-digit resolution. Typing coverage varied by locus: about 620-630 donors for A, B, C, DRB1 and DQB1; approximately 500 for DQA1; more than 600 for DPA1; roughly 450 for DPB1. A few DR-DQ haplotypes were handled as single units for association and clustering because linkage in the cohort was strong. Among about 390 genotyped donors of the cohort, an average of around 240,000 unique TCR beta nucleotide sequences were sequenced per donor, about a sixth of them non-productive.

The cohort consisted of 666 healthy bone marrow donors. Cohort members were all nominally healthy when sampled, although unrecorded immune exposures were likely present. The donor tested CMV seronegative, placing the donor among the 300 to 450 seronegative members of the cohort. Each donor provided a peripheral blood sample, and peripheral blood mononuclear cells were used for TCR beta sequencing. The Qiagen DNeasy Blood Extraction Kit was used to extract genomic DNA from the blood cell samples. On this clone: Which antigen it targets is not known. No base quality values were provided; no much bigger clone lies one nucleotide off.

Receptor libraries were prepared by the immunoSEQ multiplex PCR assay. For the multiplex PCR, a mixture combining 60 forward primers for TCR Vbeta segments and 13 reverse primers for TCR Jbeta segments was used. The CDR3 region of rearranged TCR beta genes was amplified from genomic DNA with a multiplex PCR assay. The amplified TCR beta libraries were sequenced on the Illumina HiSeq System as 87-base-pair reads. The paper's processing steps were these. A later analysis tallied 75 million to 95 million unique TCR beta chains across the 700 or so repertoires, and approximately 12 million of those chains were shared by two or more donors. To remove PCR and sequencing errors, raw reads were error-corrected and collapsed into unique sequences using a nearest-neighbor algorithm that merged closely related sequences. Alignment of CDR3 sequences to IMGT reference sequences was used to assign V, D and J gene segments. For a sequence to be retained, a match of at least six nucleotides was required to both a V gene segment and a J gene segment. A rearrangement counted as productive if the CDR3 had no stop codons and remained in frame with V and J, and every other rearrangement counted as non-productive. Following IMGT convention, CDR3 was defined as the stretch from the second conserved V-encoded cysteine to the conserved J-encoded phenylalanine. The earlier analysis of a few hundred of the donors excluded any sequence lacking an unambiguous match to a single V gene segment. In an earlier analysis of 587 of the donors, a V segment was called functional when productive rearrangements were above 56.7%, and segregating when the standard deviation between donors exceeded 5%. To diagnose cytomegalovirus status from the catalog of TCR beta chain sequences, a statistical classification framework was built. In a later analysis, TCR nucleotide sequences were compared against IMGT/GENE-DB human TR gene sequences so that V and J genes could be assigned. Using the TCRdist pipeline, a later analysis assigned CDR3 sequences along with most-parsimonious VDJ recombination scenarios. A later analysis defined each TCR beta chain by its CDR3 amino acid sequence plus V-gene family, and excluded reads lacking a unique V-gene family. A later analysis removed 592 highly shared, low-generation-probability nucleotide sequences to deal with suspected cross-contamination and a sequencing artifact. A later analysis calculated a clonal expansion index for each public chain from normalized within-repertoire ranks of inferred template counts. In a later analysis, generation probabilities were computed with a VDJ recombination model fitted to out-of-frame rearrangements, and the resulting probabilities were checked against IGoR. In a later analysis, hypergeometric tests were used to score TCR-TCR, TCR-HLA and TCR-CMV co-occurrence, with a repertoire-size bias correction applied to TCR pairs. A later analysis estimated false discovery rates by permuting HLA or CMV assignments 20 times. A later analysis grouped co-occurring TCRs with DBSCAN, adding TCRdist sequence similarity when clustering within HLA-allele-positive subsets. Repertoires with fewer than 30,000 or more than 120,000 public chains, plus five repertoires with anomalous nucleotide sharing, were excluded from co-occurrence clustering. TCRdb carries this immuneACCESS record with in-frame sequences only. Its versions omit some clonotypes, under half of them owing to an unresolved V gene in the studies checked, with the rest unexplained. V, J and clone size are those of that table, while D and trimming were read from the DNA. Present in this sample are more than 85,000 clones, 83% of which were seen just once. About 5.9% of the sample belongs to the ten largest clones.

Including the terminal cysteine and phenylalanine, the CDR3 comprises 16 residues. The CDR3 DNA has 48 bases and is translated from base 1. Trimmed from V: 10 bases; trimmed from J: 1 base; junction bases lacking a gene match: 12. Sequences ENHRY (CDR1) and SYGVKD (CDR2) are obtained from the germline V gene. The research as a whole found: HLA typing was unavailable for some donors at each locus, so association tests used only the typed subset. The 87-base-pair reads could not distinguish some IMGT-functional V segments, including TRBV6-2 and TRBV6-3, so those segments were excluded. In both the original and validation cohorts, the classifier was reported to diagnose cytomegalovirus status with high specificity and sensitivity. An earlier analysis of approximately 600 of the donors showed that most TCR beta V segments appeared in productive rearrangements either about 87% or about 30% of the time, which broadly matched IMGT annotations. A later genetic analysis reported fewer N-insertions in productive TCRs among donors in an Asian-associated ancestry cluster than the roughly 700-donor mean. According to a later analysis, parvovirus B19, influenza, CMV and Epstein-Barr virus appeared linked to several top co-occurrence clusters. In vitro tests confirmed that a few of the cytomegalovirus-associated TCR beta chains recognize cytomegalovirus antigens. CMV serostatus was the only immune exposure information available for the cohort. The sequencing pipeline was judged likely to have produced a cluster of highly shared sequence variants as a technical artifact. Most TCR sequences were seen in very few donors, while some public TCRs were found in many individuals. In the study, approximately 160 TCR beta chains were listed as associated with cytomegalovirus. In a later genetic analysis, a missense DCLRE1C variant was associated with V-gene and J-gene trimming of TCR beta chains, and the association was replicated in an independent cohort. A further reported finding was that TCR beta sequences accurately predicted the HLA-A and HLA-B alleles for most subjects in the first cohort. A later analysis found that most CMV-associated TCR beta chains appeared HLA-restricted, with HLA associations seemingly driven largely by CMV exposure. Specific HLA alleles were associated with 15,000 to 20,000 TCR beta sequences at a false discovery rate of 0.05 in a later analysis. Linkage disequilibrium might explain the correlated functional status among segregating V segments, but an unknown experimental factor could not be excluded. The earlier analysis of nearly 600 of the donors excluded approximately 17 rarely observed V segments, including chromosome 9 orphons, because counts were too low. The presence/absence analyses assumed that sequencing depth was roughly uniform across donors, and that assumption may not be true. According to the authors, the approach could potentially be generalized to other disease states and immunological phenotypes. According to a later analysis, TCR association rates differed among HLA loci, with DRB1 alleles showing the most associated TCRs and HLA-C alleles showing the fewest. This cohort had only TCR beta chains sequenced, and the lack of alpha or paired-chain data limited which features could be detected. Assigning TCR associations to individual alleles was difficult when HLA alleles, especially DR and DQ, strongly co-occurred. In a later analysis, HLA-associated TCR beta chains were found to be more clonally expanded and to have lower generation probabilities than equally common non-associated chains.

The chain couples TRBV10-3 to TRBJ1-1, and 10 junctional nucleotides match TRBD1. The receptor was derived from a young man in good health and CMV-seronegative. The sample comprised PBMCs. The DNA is TGTGCCACCGGCCCGGGACAGGGGCCCCGGAACACTGAAGCTTTCTTT. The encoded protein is CATGPGQGPRNTEAFF.